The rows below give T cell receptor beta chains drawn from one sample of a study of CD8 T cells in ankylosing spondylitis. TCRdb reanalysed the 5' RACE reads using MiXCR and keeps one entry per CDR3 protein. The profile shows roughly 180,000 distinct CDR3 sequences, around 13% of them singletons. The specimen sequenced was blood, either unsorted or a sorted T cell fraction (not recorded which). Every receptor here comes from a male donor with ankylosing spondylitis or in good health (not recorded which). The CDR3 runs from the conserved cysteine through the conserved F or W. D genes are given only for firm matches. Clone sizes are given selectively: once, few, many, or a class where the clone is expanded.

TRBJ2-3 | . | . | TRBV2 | CASSAASPDTQYF | TGTGCCAGCAGTGCAGCATCCCCAGATACGCAGTATTTT
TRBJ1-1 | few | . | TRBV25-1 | CASSELGRMNTEAFF | TGTGCCAGCAGTGAATTAGGCAGGATGAACACTGAAGCTTTCTTT
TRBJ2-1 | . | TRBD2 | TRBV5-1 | CASSSLADSYNEQFF | TGCGCCAGCAGCTCTCTAGCGGACTCCTACAATGAGCAGTTCTTC
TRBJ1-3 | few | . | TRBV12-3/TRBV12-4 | CASRSQSSGNTIYF | TGTGCCAGCAGGAGCCAGAGCTCTGGAAACACCATATATTTT
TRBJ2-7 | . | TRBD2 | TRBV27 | CASSPGLAGHYEQYF | TGTGCCAGCAGTCCCGGCTTAGCGGGGCATTACGAGCAGTACTTC
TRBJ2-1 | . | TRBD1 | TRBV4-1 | CASSLWGQYNEQFF | TGCGCCAGCAGCCTTTGGGGACAGTACAATGAGCAGTTCTTC
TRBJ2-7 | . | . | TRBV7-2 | CASSRWGSSSYEQYF | TGTGCCAGCAGCCGGTGGGGCTCTAGCTCCTACGAGCAGTACTTC
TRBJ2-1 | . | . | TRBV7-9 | CASSLVRQGRVEQFF | TGTGCCAGCAGCTTAGTTAGACAGGGGAGGGTTGAGCAGTTCTTC
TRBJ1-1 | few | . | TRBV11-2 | CASSSSDSLNTEAFF | TGTGCCAGCAGTTCATCCGACAGCTTGAACACTGAAGCTTTCTTT
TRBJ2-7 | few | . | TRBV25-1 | CASSDKHEQYF | TGTGCCAGCAGTGACAAGCACGAGCAGTACTTC
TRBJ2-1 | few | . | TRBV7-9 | CASSTPGGSYNEQFF | TGTGCCAGCAGCACCCCAGGGGGGTCCTACAATGAGCAGTTCTTC
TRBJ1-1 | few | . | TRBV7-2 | CASSFGPGGGNTEAFF | .
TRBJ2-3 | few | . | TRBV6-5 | CASSYSFLGTDTQYF | TGTGCCAGCAGTTACTCTTTCCTAGGTACAGATACGCAGTATTTT
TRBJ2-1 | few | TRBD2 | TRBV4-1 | CASSHPTSAEQFF | TGCGCCAGCAGCCATCCGACTAGCGCTGAGCAGTTCTTC
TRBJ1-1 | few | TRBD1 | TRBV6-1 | CASGDRGGDTEAFF | TGTGCCAGCGGGGACAGGGGGGGAGACACTGAAGCTTTCTTT
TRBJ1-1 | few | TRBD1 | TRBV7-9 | CASIPTRQGSMNTEAFF | TGTGCCAGCATCCCGACACGACAGGGATCCATGAACACTGAAGCTTTCTTT
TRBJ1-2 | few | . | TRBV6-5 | CASSYSRGARGYTF | TGTGCCAGCAGTTACTCGAGGGGGGCGCGGGGCTACACCTTC
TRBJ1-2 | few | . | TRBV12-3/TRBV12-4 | CASSPLDFSYGYTF | TGTGCCAGCTCCCCATTGGACTTCTCCTATGGCTACACCTTC
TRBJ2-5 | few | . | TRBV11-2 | CASSALGREFQETQYF | TGTGCCAGCAGCGCTCTCGGACGGGAATTCCAAGAGACCCAGTACTTC
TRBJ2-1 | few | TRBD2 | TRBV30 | CAWSATSGFVSYNEQFF | TGTGCCTGGAGTGCGACTAGCGGGTTCGTCTCCTACAATGAGCAGTTCTTC
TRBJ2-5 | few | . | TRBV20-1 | CSAPQGVAETQYF | TGCAGTGCCCCACAGGGAGTTGCGGAGACCCAGTACTTC
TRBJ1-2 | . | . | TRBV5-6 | CASYTSSTGRKDGYTF | TGTGCCAGCTACACGTCGTCGACAGGACGAAAGGATGGCTACACCTTC
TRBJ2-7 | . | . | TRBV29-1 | CSVEVGQGPYEQYF | TGCAGCGTTGAAGTGGGTCAGGGACCCTACGAGCAGTACTTC
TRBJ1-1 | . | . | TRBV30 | CAWTSTEAFF | TGTGCCTGGACCTCAACAGAAGCTTTCTTT
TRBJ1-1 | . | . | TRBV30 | CAWTQGLQNTEAFF | TGTGCCTGGACCCAGGGACTCCAGAACACTGAAGCTTTCTTT
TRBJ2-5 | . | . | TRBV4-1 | CASSQDRVLQETQYF | TGCGCCAGCAGCCAAGATCGAGTTCTCCAAGAGACCCAGTACTTC
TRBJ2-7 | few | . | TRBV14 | CASSHLTGSSYEQYF | TGTGCCAGCAGCCATCTGACAGGTAGCTCCTACGAGCAGTACTTC
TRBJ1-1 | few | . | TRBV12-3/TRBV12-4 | CASSLTRGGAFF | TGTGCCAGCAGTTTAACCCGTGGTGGAGCTTTCTTT
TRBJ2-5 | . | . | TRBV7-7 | CASSVRQFGETQYF | TGTGCCAGCAGCGTCCGACAGTTCGGGGAGACCCAGTACTTC
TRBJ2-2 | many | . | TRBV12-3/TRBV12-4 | CASSLGGHGELFF | TGTGCCAGCAGTTTAGGGGGACACGGGGAGCTGTTTTTT
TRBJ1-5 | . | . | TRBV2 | CASSEGADGGQPQHF | TGTGCCAGCAGTGAGGGGGCCGATGGAGGACAGCCCCAGCATTTT
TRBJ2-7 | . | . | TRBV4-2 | CASSHRPEGGYEQYF | TGTGCCAGCAGCCACCGCCCGGAGGGGGGGTACGAGCAGTACTTC
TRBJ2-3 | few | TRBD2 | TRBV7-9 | CASSGDYLSTDTQYF | TGTGCCAGCAGCGGGGACTATCTGAGCACAGATACGCAGTATTTT
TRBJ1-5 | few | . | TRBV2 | CASSEGWNQPQHF | TGTGCCAGCAGTGAAGGGTGGAATCAGCCCCAGCATTTT
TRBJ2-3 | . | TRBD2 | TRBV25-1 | CASSEERASGGPTDTQYF | TGTGCCAGCAGTGAAGAGAGGGCTAGCGGGGGGCCCACAGATACGCAGTATTTT
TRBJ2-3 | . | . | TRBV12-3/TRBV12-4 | CASSPWDGTDTQYF | TGTGCCAGCAGTCCCTGGGACGGCACAGATACGCAGTATTTT
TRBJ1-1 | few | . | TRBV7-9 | CASSRGHPGYSEAFF | TGTGCCAGCAGCCGCGGACATCCCGGTTACTCTGAAGCTTTCTTT
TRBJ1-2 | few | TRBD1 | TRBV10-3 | CAISSPGQGASRYGYTF | TGTGCCATCAGTTCACCGGGACAGGGGGCCTCTAGGTATGGCTACACCTTC
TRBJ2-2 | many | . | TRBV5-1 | CASSLRDSLWGTGELFF | TGCGCCAGCAGCTTGCGGGACTCCTTATGGGGAACCGGGGAGCTGTTTTTT
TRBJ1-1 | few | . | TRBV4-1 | CASRLGPNTEAFF | TGCGCCAGCAGATTAGGGCCGAACACTGAAGCTTTCTTT
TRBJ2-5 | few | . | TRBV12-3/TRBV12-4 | CASSARTVQETQYF | TGTGCCAGCAGTGCAAGGACCGTCCAAGAGACCCAGTACTTC
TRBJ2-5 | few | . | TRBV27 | CASGDFQETQYF | TGTGCCAGCGGGGACTTTCAAGAGACCCAGTACTTC
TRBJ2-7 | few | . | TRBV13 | CASSFDRESYEQYF | TGTGCCAGCAGCTTCGACAGAGAATCCTACGAGCAGTACTTC
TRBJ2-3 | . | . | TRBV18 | CASLRARGDTQYF | TGTGCCAGCCTACGGGCTCGAGGGGATACGCAGTATTTT
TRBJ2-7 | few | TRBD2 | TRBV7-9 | CASSPRGGPDVLEQYF | TGTGCCAGCAGCCCCCGGGGGGGCCCCGATGTCCTCGAGCAGTACTTC
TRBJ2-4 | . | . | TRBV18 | CASSPLPGHSLVPKAKNIQYF | TGTGCCAGCTCACCGTTACCGGGACACTCGCTCGTACCGAAAGCCAAAAACATTCAGTACTTC
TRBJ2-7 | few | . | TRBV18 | CASSPPTVGWADEQYF | TGTGCCAGCTCACCACCCACAGTCGGGTGGGCGGACGAGCAGTACTTC
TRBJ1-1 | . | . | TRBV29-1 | CSVAAGTMNTEAFF | TGCAGCGTGGCCGCCGGGACTATGAACACTGAAGCTTTCTTT
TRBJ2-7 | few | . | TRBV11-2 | CASSPAGLDRYEQYF | TGTGCCAGCAGCCCAGCGGGCCTGGACCGATACGAGCAGTACTTC
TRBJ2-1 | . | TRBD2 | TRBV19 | CASTSGGTFYNEQFF | TGTGCCAGTACGAGCGGGGGGACCTTCTACAATGAGCAGTTCTTC
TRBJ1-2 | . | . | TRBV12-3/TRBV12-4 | CASSLGALSGYTF | TGTGCCAGCAGTTTAGGGGCGTTGTCTGGCTACACCTTC
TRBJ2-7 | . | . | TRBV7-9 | CASSLRDFEQYF | TGTGCCAGCAGCTTAAGGGACTTCGAGCAGTACTTC
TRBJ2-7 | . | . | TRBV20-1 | CSAAGTPDNYEQYF | TGCAGTGCTGCCGGGACTCCAGATAACTACGAGCAGTACTTC
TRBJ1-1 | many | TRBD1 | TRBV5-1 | CASSVRQGMNTEAFF | TGCGCCAGCAGCGTCAGACAGGGGATGAACACTGAAGCTTTCTTT
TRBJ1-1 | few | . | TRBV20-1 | CSAIGPLRAFF | TGCAGTGCTATCGGACCATTGAGGGCTTTCTTT
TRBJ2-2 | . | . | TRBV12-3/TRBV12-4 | CASSLDTTNTGELFF | TGTGCCAGCAGTTTGGACACCACGAACACCGGGGAGCTGTTTTTT
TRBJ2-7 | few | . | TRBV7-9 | CASSSPREVAYEQYF | TGTGCCAGCAGCTCCCCGAGAGAGGTAGCCTACGAGCAGTACTTC